The present TCR beta chain was sequenced within a study of T-cell memory formation after mild COVID-19. The germline V gene has CDR1 MNHEY and CDR2 SVGAGI. V was pared by 2 bases and J by 1 base, with 8 bases between. The CDR3 consists of 14 residues. TCRdb re-called the 5' RACE reads through MiXCR, storing one row per CDR3 protein. The data contain 550,000 to 700,000 distinct CDR3 sequences, about 20% of them singletons. The chain combines TRBV6-5 with TRBJ1-1; unclear D gene. The material sequenced was PBMCs or a T cell subset sorted from them (not recorded which). The TCR originated in an adult woman who had mild COVID-19 (a few samples of this study predate the infection). Cell type and time point are not known. DNA for the CDR3: TGTGCCAGCAGTTACGTGGGTGCGAACACTGAAGCTTTCTTT. It is translated as CASSYVGANTEAFF.